The rows below give T cell receptor beta chains drawn from one sample of a study of TIL therapy for anti-PD-1-resistant metastatic lung cancer. TCRdb keeps only in-frame clones here, not all; method: immunoSEQ multiplex PCR. The table has roughly 50,000 clones, over 65% seen once. Source: tumor tissue, taken at baseline. These receptor sequences come from a person between 25 and 80 years old with non-small cell lung cancer. Both conserved end residues are part of each CDR3. The D gene is left open where the match is weak. Size tells how often a clone was seen (once, few, many) or the class of an expanded clone, and some rows leave it out.

V: TRBV28; size: .; J: TRBJ2-3; D: .; DNA: TGTGCCAGCAGTTTAATGGACAAGGCAGATACGCAGTATTTT; CDR3: CASSLMDKADTQYF
V: TRBV15; size: .; J: TRBJ2-1; D: .; DNA: TGTGCCACCAGCAGAGGCAGCGAGCAGTTCTTC; CDR3: CATSRGSEQFF
V: TRBV19; size: few; J: TRBJ1-6; D: TRBD1; DNA: TGTGCCAGTACTGCGGGACAGGGTAATTCACCCCTCCACTTT; CDR3: CASTAGQGNSPLHF
V: TRBV29-1; size: .; J: TRBJ2-7; D: .; DNA: TGCAGCGTTGGGGGCGCCTCCCAAGGCGAGCAGTACTTC; CDR3: CSVGGASQGEQYF
V: TRBV7-3; size: .; J: TRBJ2-7; D: TRBD1; DNA: TGTGCCAGCAGCTTAACTTCTGCAGGGGGCGTCTCTGAGCAGTACTTC; CDR3: CASSLTSAGGVSEQYF
V: TRBV7-2; size: .; J: TRBJ2-7; D: TRBD1; DNA: TGTGCCAGCAGCCGCCGGGACAGGGGGAGTGAGCAGTACTTC; CDR3: CASSRRDRGSEQYF
V: TRBV9; size: .; J: TRBJ2-7; D: .; DNA: TGTGCCAGCAGCGGGCGATTTGGCGAGCAGTACTTC; CDR3: CASSGRFGEQYF
V: TRBV30; size: .; J: TRBJ1-1; D: .; DNA: TGTGCCTGCGGCAGACTACTCCCGAACACTGAAGCTTTCTTT; CDR3: CACGRLLPNTEAFF
V: TRBV29-1; size: .; J: TRBJ2-1; D: .; DNA: TGCAGCGCCAACCCCCAGGGGCGGATAAATGAGCAGTTCTTC; CDR3: CSANPQGRINEQFF
V: TRBV9; size: .; J: TRBJ1-2; D: .; DNA: TGTGCCAGCAGCGTAGAGGCAGGTGGCTATGGCTACACCTTC; CDR3: CASSVEAGGYGYTF
V: TRBV10-3; size: once; J: TRBJ2-2; D: .; DNA: TGTGCCATCAGCCTACAGGGTTTTAGCACCGGGGAGCTGTTTTTT; CDR3: CAISLQGFSTGELFF
V: TRBV6-6; size: .; J: TRBJ1-5; D: .; DNA: TGTGCCAGCAGCTTACGGGCGGGCGCGGGACAGCCCCAGCATTTT; CDR3: CASSLRAGAGQPQHF
V: TRBV6-5; size: .; J: TRBJ2-2; D: .; DNA: TGTGCCAGCCAGAGAGGAGGCCTTCAAACCGGGGAGCTGTTTTTT; CDR3: CASQRGGLQTGELFF
V: TRBV7-8; size: .; J: TRBJ2-2; D: TRBD1; DNA: TGTGCCAGCAGCGAGATGCCGGGACAGATCACCGGGGAGCTGTTTTTT; CDR3: CASSEMPGQITGELFF
V: TRBV25-1; size: .; J: TRBJ1-6; D: .; DNA: TGTGCCAGCAGTGACAGCTCCTATAATTCACCCCTCCACTTT; CDR3: CASSDSSYNSPLHF
V: TRBV11-2; size: medium-sized; J: TRBJ2-2; D: .; DNA: TGTGCCAGCAGCTTGGGTTCTAGAGCCACCGGGGAGCTGTTTTTT; CDR3: CASSLGSRATGELFF
V: TRBV29-1; size: .; J: TRBJ2-7; D: .; DNA: TGCAGCGTTGAAAGGGCAGGTCACCCCTACGAGCAGTACTTC; CDR3: CSVERAGHPYEQYF
V: TRBV9; size: .; J: TRBJ2-5; D: .; DNA: TGTGCCAGCAGCGTAGGAGGAGGACAGAACCAAGAGACCCAGTACTTC; CDR3: CASSVGGGQNQETQYF
V: TRBV4-3; size: .; J: TRBJ1-2; D: .; DNA: TGCGCCAGCAGCCAAGTTTCAGGGGAAGGCTACACCTTC; CDR3: CASSQVSGEGYTF
V: TRBV7-9; size: .; J: TRBJ1-2; D: TRBD1; DNA: TGTGCCAGCAGCTTTAGGTATGTGGTCACGACAGGGACTCTGTATGGCTACACCTTC; CDR3: CASSFRYVVTTGTLYGYTF
V: TRBV2; size: .; J: TRBJ2-2; D: TRBD1; DNA: TGTGCCAGCAGGGCCGGACAGGGAAACACCGGGGAGCTGTTTTTT; CDR3: CASRAGQGNTGELFF
V: TRBV5-6; size: .; J: TRBJ1-1; D: .; DNA: TGTGCCAGCACCCCCGTGGGGGGGGGCTTGAACACTGAAGCTTTCTTT; CDR3: CASTPVGGGLNTEAFF
V: TRBV5-4; size: .; J: TRBJ2-3; D: .; DNA: TGTGCCAGCAGCGCCGAGCTGGGAGCAGATACGCAGTATTTT; CDR3: CASSAELGADTQYF
V: TRBV5-4; size: .; J: TRBJ2-1; D: .; DNA: TGTGCCAGCAGCTTGAAGGCAGCCGAAGCCCCCTACAATGAGCAGTTCTTC; CDR3: CASSLKAAEAPYNEQFF
V: TRBV19; size: .; J: TRBJ1-1; D: TRBD1; DNA: TGTGCCAGTAGTATCGACAGGGGGGACACTGAAGCTTTCTTT; CDR3: CASSIDRGDTEAFF